The entry below gives a single T cell receptor (beta chain) sequence along with its context. Its antigen remains unidentified. Using a J-beta primer mix together with a sample-barcoded 5' primer, a second PCR was run for roughly 6 to 12 cycles. TCRdb recomputed calls from the 5' RACE reads with MiXCR, one row per CDR3 protein. This sample yields 1,100,000 or so distinct CDR3 sequences, of which 40% to 45% are seen a single time; approximately 17% belongs to the top ten. This sample is drawn from a study of blood T cells in healthy people across ages. The CDR3 totals 15 residues. Germline V gene lookup returns CDR1 ENHRY and CDR2 SYGVKD. Losses at the gene ends were 8 bases for V and 10 bases for J; bases not matched to a gene: 17. Study-wide results and caveats: Shifts in expanded clonotypes may have been confounded by donor CMV status, which was unknown. Among long-lived donors, naive CD4+ cells were more numerous and diversity higher than in aged donors.

The TCR was taken from a woman between 55 and 75 years old in good health. The source material was blood. The rearrangement links TRBV10-3 to TRBJ2-1, with 7 nucleotides matching TRBD2. Written as DNA, the CDR3 is TGTGCCATCGGGGGGGGGGAATCCTCAATGCTGGAGCAGTTCTTC. As protein: CAIGGGESSMLEQFF.